This T cell receptor (beta chain) came from a study of cytomegalovirus exposure and HLA in healthy donors. PCR amplification relied on 60 Vbeta primers (plus 13 Jbeta primers). Libraries were prepared by immunoSEQ multiplex PCR; TCRdb keeps only in-frame clonotypes and omits some of them. In total, the table holds tens of thousands of clones. The CDR3 has 16 residues. Trimming took 5 bases from V and 1 from J, leaving 18 bases between them. In germline, CDR1 is SGHVS, CDR2 FNYEAQ. The TCR was taken from a middle-aged man in good health and CMV-seronegative. The chain joins TRBV7-6 to TRBJ2-7, with D possibly matching TRBD2 (6 bases). Sequenced material: PBMCs. In DNA form, the CDR3 reads TGTGCCAGCAGCCGAGCCTCCTCGGCGGGGTCCTACGAGCAGTACTTC. Translated, it gives CASSRASSAGSYEQYF.